Following are 7 T cell receptor beta chains from one sample sequenced in a study of Ad26.COV2.S vaccination and SARS-CoV-2 variants. Repertoires were generated with immunoSEQ multiplex PCR, while TCRdb's copy carries only in-frame clones and drops some. This repertoire shows hundreds of thousands of clones, approximately 83% found once; its top ten account for approximately 7.8%. Treatment specified: roughly 20 received Ad26.COV2.S at low or high dose, single or two shots; about 5 received placebo; per-sample allocation not given. Day 63 after the first injection of vaccine or placebo was the sampling time. The sample was peripheral blood, taken in a trial of Ad26.COV2.S vaccine versus placebo. The receptors originated from a person between 18 and 65 years old who received the Ad26.COV2.S COVID-19 vaccine or a placebo.

The V gene is TRBV7-2, the J gene TRBJ2-1; TRBD2 matches 11 bases. CDR3 size: 15 residues. J was trimmed by 6 bases and V by 1 base; bases with no gene match: 2. Per germline, CDR1 SGHTA and CDR2 FQGNSA. The CDR3 region is CASSLGLAGGNEQFF. CDR3 nucleotides: TGTGCCAGCAGCTTAGGCCTAGCGGGAGGCAATGAGCAGTTCTTC.

This chain connects TRBV20-1 to TRBJ2-5, with no clear D. From germline, CDR1 is DFQATT and CDR2 SNEGSKA (reference sequence). This CDR3 comprises 10 residues. Trimming removed 2 bases from V and 5 bases from J, with 3 bases in between. CDR3 sequence: CSARRETQYF. As DNA, the CDR3 is TGCAGTGCTAGAAGGGAGACCCAGTACTTC.

V is TRBV24-1 and J is TRBJ2-2; 11 positions agree with TRBD1. In germline, CDR1 is KGHDR, CDR2 SFDVKD. The ends lost 3 bases at V and 3 bases at J; junction bases unmatched: 2. This CDR3 is 16 amino acids long. In DNA form, the CDR3 reads TGTGCCACCAGTGATGGACAGGGGGCGGACACCGGGGAGCTGTTTTTT. Translated, it gives CATSDGQGADTGELFF.

V is TRBV10-2 and J is TRBJ2-5; TRBD2 might be the D (5 bases). This CDR3 comprises 15 residues. Germline V gives CDR1 WSHSY, CDR2 SAAADI. V was pared by 3 bases and J by 5 bases, with 16 bases between. The CDR3 DNA sequence: TGCGCCAGCAGTGAACACAGTTCGACGGGGGAGACCCAGTACTTC. Translation: CASSEHSSTGETQYF.

Only a few counts were recorded for this clone. The rearrangement links TRBV7-2 to TRBJ2-5; TRBD1 matches 7 bases. Unmatched junction bases numbered 15, after V lost 3 bases and J lost 5 bases. Looked up from germline, CDR1 is SGHTA and CDR2 is FQGNSA. The CDR3 runs 17 residues. CDR3: CASSLGTSRTGRETQYF. The CDR3 DNA reads TGTGCCAGCAGCTTGGGAACCTCCAGGACAGGAAGGGAGACCCAGTACTTC.

The CDR3 sequence is CASSLLSGFDQFF. DNA of the CDR3: TGCGCCAGCAGCTTGCTTAGCGGCTTTGATCAGTTCTTC. The V call is TRBV5-1, the J call TRBJ2-1; TRBD2 is a possible D gene (6 bases). Germline loops: CDR1 SGHRS, CDR2 YFSETQ. V gave up 1 base and J gave up 13 bases, with 15 bases separating them. The CDR3 contains 13 residues. Using reference TRBV5-1 and TRBJ2-1 for the parts outside the CDR3, the full variable domain is KAGVTQTPRYLIKTRGQQVTLSCSPISGHRSVSWYQQTPGQGLQFLFEYFSETQRNKGNFPGRFSGRQFSNSRSEMNVSTLELGDSALYLCASSLLSGFDQFFGPGTRLTVL.

V usage is TRBV28 and J usage is TRBJ2-7; D may be TRBD1 (7 bases). Germline CDR1 is MDHEN and CDR2 is SYDVKM. The CDR3 consists of 12 residues. V lost 4 bases to trimming and J lost 7 bases, with 11 bases between them. The DNA of the CDR3 is TGTGCCAGCAGTTCGACAGGGAGGGAGCAGTACTTC. Amino acid sequence: CASSSTGREQYF.